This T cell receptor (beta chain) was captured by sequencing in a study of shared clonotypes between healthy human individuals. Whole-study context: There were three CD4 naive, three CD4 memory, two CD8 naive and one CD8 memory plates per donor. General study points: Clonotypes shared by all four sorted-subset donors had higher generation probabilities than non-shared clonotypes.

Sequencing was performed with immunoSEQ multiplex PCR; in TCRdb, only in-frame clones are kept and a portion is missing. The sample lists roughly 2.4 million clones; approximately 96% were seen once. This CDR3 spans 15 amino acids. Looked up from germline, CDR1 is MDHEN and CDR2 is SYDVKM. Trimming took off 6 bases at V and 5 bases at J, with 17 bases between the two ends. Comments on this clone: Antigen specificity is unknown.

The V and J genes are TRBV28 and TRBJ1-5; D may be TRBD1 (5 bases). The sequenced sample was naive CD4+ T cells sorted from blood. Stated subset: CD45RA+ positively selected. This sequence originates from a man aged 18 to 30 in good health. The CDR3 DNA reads TGTGCCAGCAGCCCGCTAGGGGCGGGGGATCAGCCCCAGCATTTT. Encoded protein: CASSPLGAGDQPQHF.